Sequencing of this T cell receptor (beta chain) was carried out in a study of T cells expressing NK-cell markers. Study context: Repertoire data for TCR beta were derived from sorted T cells (CD3+CD56+NKG2C+, CD3+CD56+NKG2C- and CD3+CD56-NKG2C+). Overall study results and limits: A handful of donors showed these clonotypes also leading the CD3+CD56-NKG2C+ fraction. Top CD8+ clonotypes included the dominant CD3+CD56+NKG2C+ clonotypes in 5 to 7 donors.

Beta-chain TCR cDNA was generated via 5'RACE template switching with UMIs. TCRdb re-called the 5' RACE reads; every CDR3 protein appears as one record, without DNA. The sample table includes about 540,000 distinct CDR3 sequences. Per the germline V gene, CDR1 is MGHDK and CDR2 is SYGVNS. The CDR3 is 13 residues long. To note about this clonotype: Its target is unknown.

The chain joins TRBV25-1 to TRBJ1-2. This receptor was obtained from a man aged 18 to 35 in good health. Sequenced: blood T cells: a sorted CD56 or NKG2C T cell subset, CD4+ or CD8+ T cells, or bulk PBMC T cells (not recorded which). CDR3 sequence reads: CASSADFDYGYTF.